These 11 T cell receptor beta chains originate from one sample sequenced in a study of OX40 agonist ivuxolimab in advanced cancers. Libraries were prepared by immunoSEQ multiplex PCR; TCRdb keeps only in-frame clonotypes and omits some of them. The sample contains 30,000 to 40,000 clones, about 83% of which appear only once. The sequencing used CD4+ or CD8+ T cells sorted from blood, collected in a trial of the OX40 agonist ivuxolimab. Receptor source: an adult with an advanced solid tumor such as melanoma, head and neck, liver or kidney cancer.

V and J are TRBV27 and TRBJ2-3; D possibly corresponds to TRBD2 (6 bases). The V end lost 5 bases, the J end lost 0 bases, and 9 bases lay between the germline ends. The germline V gene encodes CDR1 MNHEY and CDR2 SMNVEV (reference sequence). This CDR3 spans 14 amino acids. The CDR3 DNA reads as TGTGCCAGCAGTATGCGGGACAGCACAGATACGCAGTATTTT. Amino acids: CASSMRDSTDTQYF.

This clone is a singleton in its sample. V is TRBV9 and J is TRBJ2-1; 10 bases match TRBD2. This CDR3 comprises 15 residues. Germline loops: CDR1 SGDLS, CDR2 YYNGEE. With 0 bases clipped from V and 7 bases from J, the junction kept 4 bases outside the gene matches. CDR3 in amino acids: CASSVEAGGRNEQFF. CDR3 coding DNA: TGTGCCAGCAGCGTAGAAGCGGGAGGGCGGAATGAGCAGTTCTTC.

The J gene is TRBJ2-5, the V gene TRBV5-1; 12 nucleotides line up with TRBD2. CDR1 and CDR2 (germline): SGHRS, YFSETQ. V lost 5 bases to trimming and J lost 2 bases; unmatched junction nucleotides: 4. CDR3 length: 15 residues. CDR3 residues: CASRGTSGLQETQYF. The DNA of the CDR3 is TGCGCCAGCAGGGGGACTAGCGGGTTACAAGAGACCCAGTACTTC.

This clone was found once. The gene calls are TRBV7-2 and TRBJ2-1; 10 nucleotides align to TRBD1. Germline lookup yields CDR1 SGHTA and CDR2 FQGNSA. The J segment lost 15 bases and the V segment lost 5 bases, leaving 10 bases of the junction unmatched. This CDR3 is 13 amino acids long. The CDR3 loop is CASSKETGGIGFF. The DNA of the CDR3 is TGTGCCAGCAGCAAAGAGACAGGGGGCATTGGGTTCTTC.

V usage is TRBV7-9 and J usage is TRBJ2-1; 11 nucleotides match TRBD2. Germline CDR1 reads SEHNR; CDR2 reads FQNEAQ (reference sequence). This CDR3 has 15 residues. The trim removed 6 bases at V and 7 bases at J, leaving 8 bases unmatched. DNA of the CDR3: TGTGCCAGCAGGCCAACTAGCGGGAGCGCGAATGAGCAGTTCTTC. Protein product: CASRPTSGSANEQFF.

The rearrangement links TRBV5-3 to TRBJ2-1; 8 positions match TRBD2. TRBV5-3 is marked as an open reading frame, function uncertain. The CDR3 loop spans 16 amino acids. With V trimmed by 2 bases and J by 7 bases, 11 bases remained unmatched. The CDR3 nucleotides are TGTGCCAGAAGCTTAGGGGAGCGGGAGATTTCGAATGAGCAGTTCTTC. It yields the protein CARSLGEREISNEQFF.

On this clone itself: The final CDR3 position lacks the conserved phenylalanine or tryptophan, pointing to a likely read error. The DNA is omitted, as the CDR3 cannot be located on it reliably, and the CDR3 follows TCRdb's listing. The CDR3 spells CASSLDIGSKAI. The chain has TRBV7-2 and TRBJ2-7. Germline values: CDR1 SGHTA, CDR2 FQGNSA. The CDR3 has 12 residues if both end residues are counted.

The rearrangement links TRBV14 to TRBJ2-1; D unresolved. Germline CDR1 is SGHDN and CDR2 is FVKESK. This CDR3 has 15 amino acids. The V gene lost 4 bases and the J gene lost 4 bases, with 14 bases spanning the gap. This chain's CDR3 is CASSPTHTTYNEQFF. The CDR3 DNA follows: TGTGCCAGCAGCCCTACCCATACCACTTACAATGAGCAGTTCTTC.

The chain couples TRBV5-4 to TRBJ1-2; D not certain. V was shortened by 5 bases and J by 3 bases, with 11 bases between the two germline ends. The V gene's germline CDR1 is SGHNT and CDR2 YYREEE (reference sequence). This CDR3 region has 13 residues. This CDR3 reads CASRPGGDYGYTF. DNA for the CDR3: TGTGCCAGCAGACCGGGAGGAGACTATGGCTACACCTTC.

The chain couples TRBV27 to TRBJ1-6; 9 bases line up with TRBD1. V lost 6 bases to trimming and J lost 7 bases; unmatched junction nucleotides: 7. CDR1 and CDR2 from the germline V gene are MNHEY and SMNVEV (reference sequence). The CDR3 loop spans 15 amino acids. CDR3 loop: CASSKLGQGNSPLHF. CDR3 sequence (DNA): TGTGCCAGCAGCAAATTGGGACAGGGAAATTCACCCCTCCACTTT.

The chain combines TRBV11-2 with TRBJ2-1; 8 bases match TRBD1. The ends lost 6 bases at V and 7 bases at J; junction bases unmatched: 17. The CDR3 is made up of 17 amino acids. Germline V lookup: CDR1 SGHAT, CDR2 FQNNGV. CDR3 nucleotides: TGTGCCAGCAGTCCCGGGACAGGCCGCCGGGGTGAAAATGAGCAGTTCTTC. This encodes CASSPGTGRRGENEQFF.